Listed below are T cell receptor beta chains from one sample, sequenced in a study of CD8 T cells in ankylosing spondylitis. TCRdb re-derived calls from the 5' RACE reads in MiXCR, one entry per CDR3 protein. The sample gives under 250,000 distinct CDR3 sequences, roughly a third of which show up once; 4% to 5.5% is in the top ten. The source material was blood, either unsorted or a sorted T cell fraction (not recorded which). The receptors shown here come from a male donor with ankylosing spondylitis or in good health (not recorded which). The CDR3 runs from the conserved cysteine through the conserved F or W. The order of the fields is D gene, CDR3 length, J gene, clone size, V gene, CDR3 DNA, CDR3 protein. A D gene is named only where the DNA matches it firmly. Clone size is shown for a subset of rows, as once, few, many or a class of expanded clone.

D: TRBD2; length: 15; J: TRBJ2-3; size: NA; V: TRBV20-1; DNA: TGCAGTGCTTACCCTAGCGGGGGGGCATCAGATACGCAGTATTTT; CDR3: CSAYPSGGASDTQYF
D: NA; length: 12; J: TRBJ2-1; size: few; V: TRBV18; DNA: TGTGCCAGCTCCCCGACGGAAAATGAGCAGTTCTTC; CDR3: CASSPTENEQFF
D: NA; length: 13; J: TRBJ2-7; size: once; V: TRBV10-3; DNA: TGTGCCATCAGTGATTTAACAGGCTACGAGCAGTACTTC; CDR3: CAISDLTGYEQYF
D: NA; length: 12; J: TRBJ2-1; size: few; V: TRBV9; DNA: TGTGCCAGCAGCCCGGTGCCCGGAGAGCAGTTCTTC; CDR3: CASSPVPGEQFF
D: TRBD1; length: 15; J: TRBJ2-1; size: few; V: TRBV28; DNA: TGTGCCAGCACCCAAGGACAGGAGGCCTACAATGAGCAGTTCTTC; CDR3: CASTQGQEAYNEQFF
D: NA; length: 14; J: TRBJ1-6; size: NA; V: TRBV6-5; DNA: TGTGCCAGCAGTTACTTAGGTACTAATTCACCCCTCCACTTT; CDR3: CASSYLGTNSPLHF
D: TRBD2; length: 18; J: TRBJ2-3; size: NA; V: TRBV5-5; DNA: TGTGCCAGCAGCTCCTTATACAGAGCGGGGGGACGCACAGATACGCAGTATTTT; CDR3: CASSSLYRAGGRTDTQYF
D: TRBD1; length: 15; J: TRBJ2-5; size: few; V: TRBV29-1; DNA: TGCAGCGTTAAAACCAACAGGGGGTTAGGCGAGACCCAGTACTTC; CDR3: CSVKTNRGLGETQYF
D: NA; length: 14; J: TRBJ2-3; size: NA; V: TRBV20-1; DNA: TGCAGTGCTAGTGAGGGGGGCCAGACAGATACGCAGTATTTT; CDR3: CSASEGGQTDTQYF
D: NA; length: 14; J: TRBJ1-1; size: few; V: TRBV3-1; DNA: TGTGCCAGCAGCCCAACAGCTACGAACACTGAAGCTTTCTTT; CDR3: CASSPTATNTEAFF
D: NA; length: 12; J: TRBJ2-5; size: NA; V: TRBV30; DNA: TGTGCCTGGAGTGGACAACAAGAGACCCAGTACTTC; CDR3: CAWSGQQETQYF